The 13 T cell receptor beta chains listed next were all sequenced from one sample in a study of shared clonotypes between healthy human individuals. Sequenced by immunoSEQ multiplex PCR; TCRdb stores in-frame clones only, minus some. Altogether around 500,000 clones are present, around 85% being singletons, with the ten largest covering approximately 12%. The sequencing sample was made of PBMCs. The receptor source for this set is a woman between 40 and 55 years old in good health. Some clones in this sample may be carry-over from other donors' samples.

This chain links TRBV5-6 with TRBJ2-5; D call uncertain. Trimming shortened V by 0 bases and J by 1 base, and 4 bases separated the two germline ends. Germline-derived CDR1 and CDR2 are SGHDT and YYEEEE. This CDR3 is built from 13 residues. In DNA form, the CDR3 reads TGTGCCAGCAGCTTGGGCTTCCAAGAGACCCAGTACTTC. Encoded protein: CASSLGFQETQYF.

V usage is TRBV7-9 and J usage is TRBJ2-2; D uncertain. The CDR3 loop spans 14 amino acids. Per the germline V gene, CDR1 is SEHNR and CDR2 is FQNEAQ (reference sequence). The V end was cut by 7 bases, the J end by 2 bases, with 11 bases between. In DNA form, the CDR3 reads TGTGCCAGCATAGACTCCCCTAACACCGGGGAGCTGTTTTTT. It translates to CASIDSPNTGELFF.

The CDR3 nucleotides read TGTGCCACCAGCAGAGAAATGTCTAGCGGGAGTGACAATGAGCAGTTCTTC. This sequence encodes CATSREMSSGSDNEQFF. This chain uses TRBV15 with TRBJ2-1; the match to TRBD2 covers 10 bases. Per the germline V gene, CDR1 is LNHNV and CDR2 is YYDKDF (reference sequence). Unmatched junction bases numbered 7, after V lost 0 bases and J lost 5 bases. The CDR3 has 17 amino acids.

Here the CDR3 DNA reads TGTGCCTGGAGACGGGAGATGAACACTGAAGCTTTCTTT. It yields the protein CAWRREMNTEAFF. V and J are TRBV2 and TRBJ1-1; unclear D gene. Germline assignment: CDR1 SNHLY and CDR2 FYNNEI. This CDR3 contains 13 residues. V lost 11 bases, J lost 0 bases, and 13 bases lay in between.

The gene calls are TRBV11-2 and TRBJ2-5, with 8 nucleotides matching TRBD1. Germline CDR1 and CDR2: SGHAT and FQNNGV. The CDR3 covers 15 residues. V shed 1 base, J shed 5 bases, and the junction held 6 bases outside the gene matches. The CDR3 coding sequence is TGTGCCAGCAGCTTAGGTTCAGGGGGCGATGAGACCCAGTACTTC. Translation: CASSLGSGGDETQYF.

This chain uses TRBV28 with TRBJ2-2, with D tentatively TRBD1 (6 bases). The V end was cut by 6 bases, the J end by 4 bases, with 21 bases between. The CDR3 sequence is 17 residues long. Germline-derived CDR1 and CDR2 are MDHEN and SYDVKM. In DNA, the CDR3 is TGTGCCAGCAGAATACCGGGACACTCGAAGAGCACCGGGGAGCTGTTTTTT. It translates to CASRIPGHSKSTGELFF.

Comment on this clone: A far larger clone is off by one base, so a read error is likely. V and J are TRBV27 and TRBJ1-1, with D perhaps matching TRBD1 (6 bases). Germline CDR1 reads MNHEY; CDR2 reads SMNVEV (reference sequence). The CDR3 has 14 residues. The V end was cut by 6 bases, the J end by 0 bases, with 11 bases between. The CDR3 DNA reads as TGTGCCAGCAGGCAGGGACAATTGAACACTGAAGCTTTCTTT. Amino acids: CASRQGQLNTEAFF.

The chain employs TRBV15 and TRBJ2-5, with 8 bases matching TRBD1. The V gene end was trimmed by 2 bases and the J gene end by 5 bases; junction bases not matched to a gene: 1. The CDR3 runs to 13 residues. Germline V lookup: CDR1 LNHNV, CDR2 YYDKDF (reference sequence). The CDR3 sequence: CATSRRQGETQYF. For the CDR3, the DNA is TGTGCCACCAGCAGACGACAGGGGGAGACCCAGTACTTC.

The chain links TRBV7-9 to TRBJ1-5, with D tentatively TRBD1 (6 bases). The germline V and J ends were trimmed by 3 bases and 8 bases, with 17 bases remaining between them. Germline CDR1 SEHNR, CDR2 FQNEAQ (reference sequence). The CDR3 has 15 amino acids. CDR3 sequence reads: CASSLGGTRAEPQHF. In DNA form, the CDR3 reads TGTGCCAGCAGCTTGGGCGGGACACGAGCAGAGCCCCAGCATTTT.

Of note for this clone: This likely traces to a read error, being one base from a far larger clone. The rearrangement uses TRBV7-2 and TRBJ2-2, with a weak D call TRBD1 (6 bases). The V gene's germline CDR1 is SGHTA and CDR2 FQGNSA. CDR3 length: 15 amino acids. This CDR3 reads CASSTQGPNTGEPFF. The CDR3 region has the DNA TGTGCCAGCAGCACCCAGGGGCCGAACACCGGGGAGCCGTTTTTT.

This chain uses TRBV6-5 with TRBJ2-1; 8 bases are a match to TRBD1. Per germline, CDR1 MNHEY and CDR2 SVGAGI. The CDR3 has 12 residues. The V gene end was trimmed by 5 bases and the J gene end by 13 bases; junction bases not matched to a gene: 7. CDR3 sequence reads: CASSTTGEIQFF. Written as DNA, the CDR3 is TGTGCCAGCAGTACGACAGGGGAAATTCAGTTCTTC.

The chain recombines TRBV5-6 with TRBJ2-1, with 12 bases identical to TRBD2. Germline CDR1 reads SGHDT; CDR2 reads YYEEEE. This CDR3 has 17 amino acids. The V and J ends lost 0 bases and 2 bases, in that order; junction bases with no gene match: 3. The CDR3 DNA sequence: TGTGCCAGCAGCTTGGTGCCTAGCGGGAGGGCCTACAATGAGCAGTTCTTC. Residues: CASSLVPSGRAYNEQFF.

This clone turned up a few times. With a much larger clone just one base away, this may be a read error. Other DNA sequences in the same sample also yield this CDR3. V is TRBV7-2 and J is TRBJ2-1; 7 nucleotides agree with TRBD1. This CDR3 contains 15 residues. Germline assignment: CDR1 SGHTA and CDR2 FQGNSA. The CDR3: CASSFGRGPRHEQFF. The CDR3 DNA reads TGCGCCAGCAGCTTCGGAAGGGGGCCTCGCCATGAGCAGTTCTTC.